This T cell receptor (beta chain) was profiled in a study of T-cell memory formation after mild COVID-19. The sample holds many counts of this clonotype. The V and J ends lost 4 bases and 4 bases, in that order; junction bases with no gene match: 10. From germline, CDR1 is SGHRS and CDR2 YFSETQ. The CDR3 is 15 amino acids. With constant-segment primers, 5'RACE yielded cDNA libraries of TCR alpha and TCR beta that carried sample barcodes and UMIs. Each CDR3 protein is one row after TCRdb ran MiXCR on the 5' RACE reads. The sample carries around 320,000 distinct CDR3 sequences, 13% to 15% recorded once.

J is TRBJ1-1 and V is TRBV5-1; 7 bases agree with TRBD1. Source material: PBMCs or a T cell subset sorted from them (not recorded which). The origin of this receptor is a man younger than 35 who had mild COVID-19 (a few samples of this study predate the infection). Cell type and time point are not known. CDR3 protein: CASSRDESGGTEAFF. CDR3 nucleotides: TGCGCCAGCAGCAGGGATGAGTCAGGGGGCACTGAAGCTTTCTTT.